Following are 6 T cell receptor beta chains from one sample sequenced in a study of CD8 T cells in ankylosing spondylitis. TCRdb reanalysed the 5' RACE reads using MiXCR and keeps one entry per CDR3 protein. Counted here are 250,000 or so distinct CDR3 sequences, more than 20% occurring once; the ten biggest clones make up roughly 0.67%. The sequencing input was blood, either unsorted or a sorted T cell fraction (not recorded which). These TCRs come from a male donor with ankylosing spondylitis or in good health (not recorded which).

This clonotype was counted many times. CDR3 amino acids: CSARDRPGRGNIQYF. CDR3 sequence (DNA): TGCAGTGCTAGAGACCGCCCGGGACGGGGGAACATTCAGTACTTC. The V and J genes are TRBV20-1 and TRBJ2-4, with a possible D match to TRBD2 (6 bases). Per the germline V gene, CDR1 is DFQATT and CDR2 is SNEGSKA (reference sequence). The CDR3 consists of 15 residues. The V gene lost 0 bases and the J gene lost 7 bases, with 16 bases spanning the gap.

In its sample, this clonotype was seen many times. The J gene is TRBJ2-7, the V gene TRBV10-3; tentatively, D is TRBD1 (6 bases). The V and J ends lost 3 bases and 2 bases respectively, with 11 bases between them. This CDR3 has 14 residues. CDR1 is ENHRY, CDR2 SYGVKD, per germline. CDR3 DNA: TGTGCCATCAGTGATAACAGGGTACCCTACGAGCAGTACTTC. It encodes CAISDNRVPYEQYF.

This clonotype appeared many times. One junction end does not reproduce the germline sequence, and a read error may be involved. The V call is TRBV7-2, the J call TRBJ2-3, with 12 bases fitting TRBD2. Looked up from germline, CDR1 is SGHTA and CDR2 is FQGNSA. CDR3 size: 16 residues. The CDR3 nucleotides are TGTGCCAGCAGCCTAGCGGGGGGGTTAAGCGCAGATACGCAGTATTTT. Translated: CASSLAGGLSADTQYF.

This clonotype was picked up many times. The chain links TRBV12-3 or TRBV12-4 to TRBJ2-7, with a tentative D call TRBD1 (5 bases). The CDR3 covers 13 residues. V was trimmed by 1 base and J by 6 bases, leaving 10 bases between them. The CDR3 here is CASSLGGPGEQYF. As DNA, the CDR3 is TGTGCCAGCAGTTTAGGGGGCCCGGGCGAGCAGTACTTC.

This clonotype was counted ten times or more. CDR3 in amino acids: CSAPGQPNSYEQYF. The CDR3 coding sequence is TGCAGTGCGCCGGGACAGCCTAACTCCTACGAGCAGTACTTC. The rearrangement links TRBV20-1 to TRBJ2-7, with 7 positions matching TRBD1. The germline V gene has CDR1 DFQATT and CDR2 SNEGSKA (reference sequence). CDR3 length: 14 residues. With 6 bases clipped from V and 0 bases from J, the junction kept 8 bases outside the gene matches.

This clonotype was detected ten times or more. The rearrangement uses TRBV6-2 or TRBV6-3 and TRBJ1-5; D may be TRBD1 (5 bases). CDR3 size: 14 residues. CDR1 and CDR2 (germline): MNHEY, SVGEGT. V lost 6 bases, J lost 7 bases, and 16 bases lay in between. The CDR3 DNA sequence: TGTGCCAGCAGGTACGACAGCGTCCAACAGCCCCAGCATTTT. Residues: CASRYDSVQQPQHF.